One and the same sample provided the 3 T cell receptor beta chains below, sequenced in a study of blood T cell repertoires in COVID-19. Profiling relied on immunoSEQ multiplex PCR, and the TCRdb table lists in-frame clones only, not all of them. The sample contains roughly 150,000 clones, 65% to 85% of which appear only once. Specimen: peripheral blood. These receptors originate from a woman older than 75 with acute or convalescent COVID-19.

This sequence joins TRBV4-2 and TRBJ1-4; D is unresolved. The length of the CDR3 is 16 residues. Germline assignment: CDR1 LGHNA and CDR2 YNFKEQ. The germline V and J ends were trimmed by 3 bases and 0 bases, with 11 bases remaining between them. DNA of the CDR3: TGTGCCAGCAGCCAGGAGGCCTACTCAACTAATGAAAAACTGTTTTTT. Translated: CASSQEAYSTNEKLFF.

CDR3 coding DNA: TGTGCCAGCAGTGATGGCTTACAAGAGACCCAGTACTTC. This gives the protein CASSDGLQETQYF. The V and J genes are TRBV2 and TRBJ2-5; D is uncertain. Trimming removed 3 bases at V and 2 bases at J, with 7 bases between. This CDR3 contains 13 residues. Looked up from germline, CDR1 is SNHLY and CDR2 is FYNNEI.

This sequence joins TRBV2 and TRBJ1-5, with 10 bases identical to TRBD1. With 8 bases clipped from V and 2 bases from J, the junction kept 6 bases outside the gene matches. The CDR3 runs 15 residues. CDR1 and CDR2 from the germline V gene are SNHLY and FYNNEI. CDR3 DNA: TGTGCCAGCGGCCGGGGACAGGGGCGCAATCAGCCCCAGCATTTT. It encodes CASGRGQGRNQPQHF. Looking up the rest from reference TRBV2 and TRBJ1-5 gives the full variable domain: EPEVTQTPSHQVTQMGQEVILRCVPISNHLYFYWYRQILGQKVEFLVSFYNNEISEKSEIFDDQFSVERPDGSNFTLKIRSTKLEDSAMYFCASGRGQGRNQPQHFGDGTRLSIL.